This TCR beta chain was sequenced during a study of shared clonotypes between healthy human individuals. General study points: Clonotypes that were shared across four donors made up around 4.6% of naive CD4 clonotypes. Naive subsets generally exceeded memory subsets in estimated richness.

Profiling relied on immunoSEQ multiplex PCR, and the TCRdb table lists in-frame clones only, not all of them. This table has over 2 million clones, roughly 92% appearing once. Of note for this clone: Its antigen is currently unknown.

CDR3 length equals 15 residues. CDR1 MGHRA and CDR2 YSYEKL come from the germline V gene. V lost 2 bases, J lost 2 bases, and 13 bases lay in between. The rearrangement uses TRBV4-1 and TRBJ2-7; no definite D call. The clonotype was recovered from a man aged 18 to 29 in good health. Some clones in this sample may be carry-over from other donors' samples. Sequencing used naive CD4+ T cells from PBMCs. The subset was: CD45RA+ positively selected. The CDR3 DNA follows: TGCGCCAGCAGCCAAAACCCCTCAGGAGCCTACGAGCAGTACTTC. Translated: CASSQNPSGAYEQYF.